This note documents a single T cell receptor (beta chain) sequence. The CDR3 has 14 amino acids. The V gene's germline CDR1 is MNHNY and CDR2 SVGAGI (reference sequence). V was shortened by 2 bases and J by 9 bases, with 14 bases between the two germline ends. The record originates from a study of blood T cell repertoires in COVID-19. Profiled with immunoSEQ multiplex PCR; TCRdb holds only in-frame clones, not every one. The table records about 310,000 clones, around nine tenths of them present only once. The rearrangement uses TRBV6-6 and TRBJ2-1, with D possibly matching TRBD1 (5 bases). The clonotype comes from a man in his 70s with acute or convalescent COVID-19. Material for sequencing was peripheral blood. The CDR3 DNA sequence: TGTGCCAGCAGTTACCTTTCCAGGGCTGGTGAGCAGTTCTTC. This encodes CASSYLSRAGEQFF.